The 21 T cell receptor beta chains in this list originate from one sample, sequenced in a study of cytomegalovirus exposure and HLA in healthy donors. The primer mix had 60 Vbeta and 13 Jbeta primers. Only in-frame clones appear in the TCRdb table, and some are missing; sequencing was by immunoSEQ multiplex PCR. The sample includes roughly 170,000 clones, roughly 81% seen only once; the top ten take 4.5% to 5.5%. Sequencing was done on a sample of PBMCs. The receptors derive from a girl under 18 in good health and CMV-seropositive.

The V call is TRBV6-5, the J call TRBJ2-3, with 7 bases identical to TRBD2. This CDR3 is built from 15 residues. Germline loops: CDR1 MNHEY, CDR2 SVGAGI. The trim removed 5 bases at V and 5 bases at J, leaving 10 bases unmatched. The CDR3 region is CASSGSTGGGDTQYF. The CDR3 DNA reads as TGTGCCAGCAGTGGGAGTACTGGGGGGGGAGATACGCAGTATTTT.

This sequence joins TRBV2 and TRBJ2-7, with 10 bases identical to TRBD1. The V segment lost 8 bases and the J segment 3 bases; nucleotides outside the gene matches: 1. Germline CDR1 and CDR2: SNHLY and FYNNEI. CDR3 length: 12 amino acids. In nucleotides, the CDR3 is TGTGCCAGCCGGACAGGGGGCTACGAGCAGTACTTC. Translated: CASRTGGYEQYF.

The chain couples TRBV12-5 to TRBJ1-1; D unclear. The V end was cut by 8 bases, the J end by 0 bases, with 19 bases between. This CDR3 has 16 residues. CDR1 and CDR2 (germline): LGHNT, FRNRAP. CDR3 sequence reads: CASRGLTLRMNTEAFF. The CDR3 bases are TGTGCTAGTCGGGGTCTGACACTCAGAATGAACACTGAAGCTTTCTTT.

The CDR3 region is CASSAAGISNIQYF. The CDR3 region has the DNA TGTGCCAGCAGTGCCGCGGGGATCAGTAACATTCAGTACTTC. The chain joins TRBV2 to TRBJ2-4; perhaps TRBD2 as D (6 bases). The germline V gene has CDR1 SNHLY and CDR2 FYNNEI. CDR3 length: 14 amino acids. Trimming removed 4 bases at V and 7 bases at J, with 14 bases between. Full variable domain (remainder filled in from reference TRBV2 and TRBJ2-4): EPEVTQTPSHQVTQMGQEVILRCVPISNHLYFYWYRQILGQKVEFLVSFYNNEISEKSEIFDDQFSVERPDGSNFTLKIRSTKLEDSAMYFCASSAAGISNIQYFGAGTRLSVL.

The chain links TRBV6-1 to TRBJ2-7; 11 bases match TRBD1. Germline CDR1 is MNHNS and CDR2 is SASEGT. Trimming cost V 6 bases and J 1 base; bases outside gene matches: 5. This CDR3 has 15 residues. The CDR3 region has the DNA TGTGCCAGCAGGGCCGGGACAGGGGGTTCCTACGAGCAGTACTTC. This translates into CASRAGTGGSYEQYF.

The chain is built from TRBV12-5 and TRBJ2-3, with TRBD2 matching 8 bases. The CDR3 spans 18 residues. Germline CDR1 is LGHNT and CDR2 is FRNRAP. Losses at the gene ends were 0 bases for V and 0 bases for J; bases not matched to a gene: 8. CDR3 sequence (DNA): TGTGCTAGTGGTTTGGTAAGAACGGGGGGGCAGAGCACAGATACGCAGTATTTT. It is translated as CASGLVRTGGQSTDTQYF.

The V gene is TRBV30, the J gene TRBJ1-2; 11 bases are shared with TRBD1. This CDR3 region has 15 residues. J lost 8 bases, V lost 1 base, and 9 bases had no gene match. Germline lookup yields CDR1 GTSNPN and CDR2 SVGIG (reference sequence). The CDR3 is CAWSGWTGGPLGYTF. CDR3 in DNA: TGTGCCTGGAGTGGATGGACAGGGGGCCCACTGGGCTACACCTTC.

This clone was seen a handful of times. The V and J genes are TRBV7-3 and TRBJ2-3, with D possibly matching TRBD2 (6 bases). V lost 5 bases and J lost 2, with 14 bases in between. Per the germline V gene, CDR1 is SGHTA and CDR2 is FQGTGA. This CDR3 has 15 residues. CDR3 DNA sequence: TGTGCCAGCAGCGCCACCGGGACTGACACAGATACGCAGTATTTT. Translating gives CASSATGTDTDTQYF.

This sequence joins TRBV5-8 and TRBJ1-2; D perhaps matches TRBD1 (6 bases). Trimming left V 2 bases short and J 3 bases short, with 14 bases between. The CDR3 length is 15 residues. Germline lookup yields CDR1 SGHTS and CDR2 YDEGEE. CDR3 sequence reads: CASSLGQPKYYGYTF. The CDR3 DNA reads as TGTGCCAGCAGCTTAGGACAGCCGAAGTACTATGGCTACACCTTC.

V gene TRBV7-8 combines with J gene TRBJ1-1; D is perhaps TRBD1 (6 bases). V was pared by 2 bases and J by 0 bases, with 10 bases between. The CDR3 is 15 residues long. Germline V CDR1 and CDR2: SGHVS, FQNEAQ. The CDR3 DNA sequence: TGTGCCAGCAGCTTAAACAGGGCAATGAACACTGAAGCTTTCTTT. Translating gives CASSLNRAMNTEAFF.

The CDR3 DNA sequence: TGTGCCTGTCTACAGGGGGCTTTTTACAATGAGCAGTTCTTC. Residues: CACLQGAFYNEQFF. This sequence joins TRBV30 and TRBJ2-1; 9 bases are a match to TRBD1. The CDR3 is 14 amino acids. Germline lookup yields CDR1 GTSNPN and CDR2 SVGIG (reference sequence). Unmatched junction bases numbered 7, after V lost 6 bases and J lost 4 bases.

The chain joins TRBV5-4 to TRBJ1-6; 7 bases are a match to TRBD1. CDR3 length equals 15 residues. The junction had 4 bases not matched to a gene; V was cut back by 0 bases and J by 7 bases. Germline CDR1 SGHNT, CDR2 YYREEE (reference sequence). The CDR3 sequence: CASSLDRGWNSPLHF. The CDR3 nucleotides are TGTGCCAGCAGCTTGGACAGGGGATGGAATTCACCCCTCCACTTT.

The chain uses TRBV14 and TRBJ1-1; D is unresolved. CDR3 length equals 15 residues. The germline V gene has CDR1 SGHDN and CDR2 FVKESK. Trimming shortened V by 0 bases and J by 1 base, and 9 bases separated the two germline ends. The CDR3 loop reads CASSQDLVPNTEAFF. CDR3 coding DNA: TGTGCCAGCAGCCAAGATTTAGTCCCGAACACTGAAGCTTTCTTT.

The J gene is TRBJ1-1, the V gene TRBV7-2, with a weak D call TRBD1 (6 bases). There are 13 residues in the CDR3. V gave up 6 bases and J gave up 1 base, with 9 bases separating them. The germline V gene encodes CDR1 SGHTA and CDR2 FQGNSA. The chain's CDR3 is CASSRQENTEAFF. The DNA of the CDR3 is TGTGCCAGCAGTAGACAGGAGAACACTGAAGCTTTCTTT.

This clone was counted a few times. The chain carries TRBV11-3 and TRBJ2-2; no firm D call. V shed 5 bases and J shed 1 base, with 5 bases lying between them. The CDR3 consists of 13 residues. Per the germline V gene, CDR1 is SGHNT and CDR2 is YENEEA. The CDR3 is CASSPQNTGELFF. The CDR3 nucleotides are TGTGCCAGCAGCCCACAGAACACCGGGGAGCTGTTTTTT.

The chain recombines TRBV5-1 with TRBJ2-5, with D possibly TRBD1 on 5 matching bases. This CDR3 spans 14 amino acids. Germline V CDR1 and CDR2: SGHRS, YFSETQ. The V gene lost 4 bases and the J gene lost 4 bases, with 14 bases spanning the gap. The CDR3 sequence is CASSLGVTVETQYF. The CDR3 bases are TGCGCCAGCAGCCTAGGGGTGACAGTAGAGACCCAGTACTTC.

The J gene is TRBJ2-7, the V gene TRBV28, with 10 positions matching TRBD1. Per the germline V gene, CDR1 is MDHEN and CDR2 is SYDVKM. V trimming: 9 bases; J trimming: 3 bases; junction bases outside the gene matches: 5. The CDR3 loop spans 13 amino acids. This CDR3 reads CASSTGGYYEQYF. The CDR3 DNA is TGTGCCAGTTCGACAGGGGGCTACTACGAGCAGTACTTC.

DNA of the CDR3: TGTGCCAGCAGCGGGGGTTGGCTAGCGGGTTCTCTCACAGATACGCAGTATTTT. This gives the protein CASSGGWLAGSLTDTQYF. The chain recombines TRBV4-2 with TRBJ2-3; 8 bases map to TRBD2. Germline CDR1 reads LGHNA; CDR2 reads YNFKEQ. The CDR3 consists of 18 residues. Trimming cost V 5 bases and J 2 bases; bases outside gene matches: 15.

The V call is TRBV6-1, the J call TRBJ2-3, with D tentatively TRBD1 (5 bases). This CDR3 spans 18 amino acids. V lost 2 bases to trimming and J lost 5 bases, with 23 bases between them. Germline V gene sequence: CDR1 MNHNS, CDR2 SASEGT. In nucleotides, the CDR3 is TGTGCCAGCAGTGAATCTCAAGGGGCGGTAGGTAGTAAAGATACGCAGTATTTT. Residues: CASSESQGAVGSKDTQYF.

V usage is TRBV9 and J usage is TRBJ1-5; no firm D call. The CDR3 covers 13 residues. The ends were cut back, 3 bases at V and 9 bases at J, with 13 bases in the middle. From germline, CDR1 is SGDLS and CDR2 YYNGEE. CDR3 bases: TGTGCCAGCAGCGAGAGGGAGACGGGGCCCCAGCATTTT. Protein sequence: CASSERETGPQHF.

The chain recombines TRBV5-1 with TRBJ1-2, with 11 bases that match TRBD1. The CDR3 is 15 amino acids. CDR1 and CDR2 (germline): SGHRS, YFSETQ. V dropped 2 bases and J dropped 6; count of bases not matched to a gene: 6. The CDR3 here is CASSFRTGGADGYTF. The CDR3 DNA sequence: TGCGCCAGCAGCTTCAGGACAGGGGGCGCCGATGGCTACACCTTC.